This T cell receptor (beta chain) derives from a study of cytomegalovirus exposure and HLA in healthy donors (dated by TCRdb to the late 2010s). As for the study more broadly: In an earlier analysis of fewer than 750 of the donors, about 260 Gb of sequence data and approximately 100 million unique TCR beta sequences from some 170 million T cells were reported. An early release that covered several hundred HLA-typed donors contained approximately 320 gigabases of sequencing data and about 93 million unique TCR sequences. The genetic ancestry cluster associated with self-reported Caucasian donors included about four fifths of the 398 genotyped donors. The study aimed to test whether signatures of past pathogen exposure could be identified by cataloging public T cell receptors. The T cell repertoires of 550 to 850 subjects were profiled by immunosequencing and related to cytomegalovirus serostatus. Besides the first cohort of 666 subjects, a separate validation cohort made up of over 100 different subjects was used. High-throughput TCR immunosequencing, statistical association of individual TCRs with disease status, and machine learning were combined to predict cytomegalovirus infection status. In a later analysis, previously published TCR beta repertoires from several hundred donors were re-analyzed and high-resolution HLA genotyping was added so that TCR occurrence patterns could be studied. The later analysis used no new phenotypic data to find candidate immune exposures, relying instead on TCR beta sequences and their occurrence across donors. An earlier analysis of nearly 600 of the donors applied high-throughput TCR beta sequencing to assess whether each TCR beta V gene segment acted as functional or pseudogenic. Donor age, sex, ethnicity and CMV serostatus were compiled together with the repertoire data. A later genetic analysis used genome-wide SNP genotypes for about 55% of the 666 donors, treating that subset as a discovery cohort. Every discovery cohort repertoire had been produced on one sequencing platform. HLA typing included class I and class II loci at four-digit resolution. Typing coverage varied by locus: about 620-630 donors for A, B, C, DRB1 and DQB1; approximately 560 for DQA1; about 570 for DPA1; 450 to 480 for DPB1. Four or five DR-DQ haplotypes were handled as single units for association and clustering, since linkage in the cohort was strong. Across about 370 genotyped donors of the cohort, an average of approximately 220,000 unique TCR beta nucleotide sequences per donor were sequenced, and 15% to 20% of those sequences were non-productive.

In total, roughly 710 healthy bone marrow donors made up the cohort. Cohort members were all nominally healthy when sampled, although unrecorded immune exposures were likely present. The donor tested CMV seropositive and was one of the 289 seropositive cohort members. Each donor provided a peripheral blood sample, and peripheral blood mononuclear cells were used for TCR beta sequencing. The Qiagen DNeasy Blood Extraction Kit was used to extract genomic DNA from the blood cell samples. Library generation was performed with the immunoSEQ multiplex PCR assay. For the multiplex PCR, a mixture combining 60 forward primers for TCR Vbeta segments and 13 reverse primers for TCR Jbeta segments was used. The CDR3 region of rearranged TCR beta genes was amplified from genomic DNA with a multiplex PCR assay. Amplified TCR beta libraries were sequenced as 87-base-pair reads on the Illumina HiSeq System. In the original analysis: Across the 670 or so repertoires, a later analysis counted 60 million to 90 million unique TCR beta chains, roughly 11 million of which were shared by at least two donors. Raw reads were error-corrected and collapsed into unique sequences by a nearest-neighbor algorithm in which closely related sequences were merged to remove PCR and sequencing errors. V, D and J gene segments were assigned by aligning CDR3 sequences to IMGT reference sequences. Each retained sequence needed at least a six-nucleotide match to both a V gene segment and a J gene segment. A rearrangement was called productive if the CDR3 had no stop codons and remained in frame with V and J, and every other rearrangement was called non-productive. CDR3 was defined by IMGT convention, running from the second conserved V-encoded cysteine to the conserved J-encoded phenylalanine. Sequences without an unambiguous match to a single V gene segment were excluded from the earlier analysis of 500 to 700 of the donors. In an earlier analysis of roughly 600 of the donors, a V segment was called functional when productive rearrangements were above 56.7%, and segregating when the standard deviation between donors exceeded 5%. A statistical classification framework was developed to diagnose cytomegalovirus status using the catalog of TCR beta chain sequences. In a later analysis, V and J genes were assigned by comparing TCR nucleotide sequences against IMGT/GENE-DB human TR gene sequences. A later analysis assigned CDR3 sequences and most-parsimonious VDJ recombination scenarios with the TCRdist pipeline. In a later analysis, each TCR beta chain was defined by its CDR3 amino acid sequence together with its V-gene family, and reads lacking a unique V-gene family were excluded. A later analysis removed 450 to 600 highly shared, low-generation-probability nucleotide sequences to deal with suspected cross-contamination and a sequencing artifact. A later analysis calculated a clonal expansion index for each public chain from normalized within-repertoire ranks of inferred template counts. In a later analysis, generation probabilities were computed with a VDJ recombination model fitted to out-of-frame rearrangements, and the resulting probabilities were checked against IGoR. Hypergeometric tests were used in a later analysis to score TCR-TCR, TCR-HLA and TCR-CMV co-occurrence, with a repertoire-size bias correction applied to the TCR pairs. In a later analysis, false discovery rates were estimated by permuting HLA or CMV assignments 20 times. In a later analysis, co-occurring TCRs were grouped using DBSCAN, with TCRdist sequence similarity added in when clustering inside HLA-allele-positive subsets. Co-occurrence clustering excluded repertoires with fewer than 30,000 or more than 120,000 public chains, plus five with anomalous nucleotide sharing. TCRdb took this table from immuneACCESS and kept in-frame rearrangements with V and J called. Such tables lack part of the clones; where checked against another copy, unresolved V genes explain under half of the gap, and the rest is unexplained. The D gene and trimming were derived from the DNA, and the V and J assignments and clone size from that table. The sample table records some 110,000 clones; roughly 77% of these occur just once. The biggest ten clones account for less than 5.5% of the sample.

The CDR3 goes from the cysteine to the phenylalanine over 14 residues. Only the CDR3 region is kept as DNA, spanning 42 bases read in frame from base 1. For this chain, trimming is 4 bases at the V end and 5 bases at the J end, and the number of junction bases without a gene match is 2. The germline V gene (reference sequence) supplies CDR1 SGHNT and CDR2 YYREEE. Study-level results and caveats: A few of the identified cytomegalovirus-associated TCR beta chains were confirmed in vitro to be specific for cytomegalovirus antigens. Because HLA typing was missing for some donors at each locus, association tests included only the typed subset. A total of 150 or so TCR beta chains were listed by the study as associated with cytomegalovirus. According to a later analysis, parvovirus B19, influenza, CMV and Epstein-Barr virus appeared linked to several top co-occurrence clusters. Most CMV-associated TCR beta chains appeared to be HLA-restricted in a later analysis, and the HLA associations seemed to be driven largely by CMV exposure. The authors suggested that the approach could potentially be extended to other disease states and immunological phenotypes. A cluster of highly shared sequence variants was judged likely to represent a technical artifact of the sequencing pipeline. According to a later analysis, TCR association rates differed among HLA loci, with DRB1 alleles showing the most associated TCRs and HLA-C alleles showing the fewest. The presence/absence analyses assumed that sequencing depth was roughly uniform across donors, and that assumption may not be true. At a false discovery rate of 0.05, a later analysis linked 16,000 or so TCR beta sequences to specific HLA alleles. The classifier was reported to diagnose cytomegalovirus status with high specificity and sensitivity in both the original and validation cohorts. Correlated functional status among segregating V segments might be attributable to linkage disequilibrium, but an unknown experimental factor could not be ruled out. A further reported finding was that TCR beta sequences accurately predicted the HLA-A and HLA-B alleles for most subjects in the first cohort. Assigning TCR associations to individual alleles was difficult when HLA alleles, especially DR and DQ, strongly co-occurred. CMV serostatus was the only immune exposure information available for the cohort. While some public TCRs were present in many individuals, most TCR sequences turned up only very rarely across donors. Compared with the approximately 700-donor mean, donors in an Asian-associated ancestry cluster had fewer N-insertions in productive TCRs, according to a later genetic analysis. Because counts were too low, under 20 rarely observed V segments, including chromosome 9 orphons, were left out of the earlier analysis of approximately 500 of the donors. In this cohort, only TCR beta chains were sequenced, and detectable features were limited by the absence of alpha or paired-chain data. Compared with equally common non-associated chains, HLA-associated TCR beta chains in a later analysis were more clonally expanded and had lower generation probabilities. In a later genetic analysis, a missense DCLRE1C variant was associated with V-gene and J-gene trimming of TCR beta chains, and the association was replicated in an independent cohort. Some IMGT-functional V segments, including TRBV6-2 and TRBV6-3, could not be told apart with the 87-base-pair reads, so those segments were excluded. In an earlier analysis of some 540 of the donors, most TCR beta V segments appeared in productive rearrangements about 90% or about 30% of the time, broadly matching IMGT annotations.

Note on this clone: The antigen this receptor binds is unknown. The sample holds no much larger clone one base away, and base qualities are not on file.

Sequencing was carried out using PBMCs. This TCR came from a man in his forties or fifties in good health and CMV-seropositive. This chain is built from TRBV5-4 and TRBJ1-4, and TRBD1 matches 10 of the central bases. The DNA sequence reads TGTGCCAGCAGCCGGGGACAGGGGAATGAAAAACTGTTTTTT. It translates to CASSRGQGNEKLFF.